A selection of T cell receptor beta chains follows, all from one sample in a study of blood T cell repertoires in COVID-19. Method: immunoSEQ multiplex PCR; TCRdb's copy keeps in-frame clones and lacks some. The sample yields about 150,000 clones, about 85% seen once. The specimen sequenced was peripheral blood. These receptors all come from a woman in her 70s with acute or convalescent COVID-19. The CDR3 runs from the conserved cysteine through the conserved F or W.

j_call,v_call,cdr3_aa
TRBJ2-3,TRBV9,CASSYRLTTDTQYF
TRBJ1-1,TRBV6-5,CASSYEAPGNTEAFF
TRBJ2-2,TRBV28,CASSSSDRGNTGELFF
TRBJ1-4,TRBV4-1,CASRSRGATNEKLFF
TRBJ2-5,TRBV29-1,CSTRRDQETQYF
TRBJ1-5,TRBV7-8,CASSSDRGPGSNQPQHF
TRBJ2-1,TRBV9,CASSVVGSTYNEQFF
TRBJ1-3,TRBV5-1,CASSLGDRAGNTIYF
TRBJ2-1,TRBV10-2,CATLVPSGVHNEQFF
TRBJ1-4,TRBV6-5,CASIHDRGNEKLFF
TRBJ2-6,TRBV5-8,CASSQSWSTGANVLTF
TRBJ1-5,TRBV27,CASSLSEVSTQHF
TRBJ2-5,TRBV4-1,CASSQSGTISQETQYF
TRBJ1-1,TRBV18,CASTWTGETEAFF
TRBJ2-3,TRBV19,CASSIAWDRKHTDTQYF
TRBJ2-3,TRBV18,CASSPYGGTDTQYF
TRBJ1-4,TRBV11-2,CASSFRRGNEKLFF
TRBJ1-2,TRBV6-5,CASGTGQGSYGYTF
TRBJ2-1,TRBV10-3,CAIKDLYGTSGYNEQFF
TRBJ1-2,TRBV15,CATSRRQGVYGYTF
TRBJ2-3,TRBV7-6,CASSLDNRGLSTDTQYF
TRBJ1-5,TRBV25-1,CASIRVFNQPQHF
TRBJ1-1,TRBV5-8,CASSLARQGAVTEAFF
TRBJ2-2,TRBV7-9,CASGVAGGTGELFF
TRBJ1-1,TRBV7-9,CASSMGGNTEAFF
TRBJ1-5,TRBV2,CASIREQRGPQHF
TRBJ2-3,TRBV29-1,CSGGSGGTDTQYF
TRBJ1-1,TRBV28,CASSLWTGSEAFF
TRBJ2-2,TRBV18,CASSPNRGDTGELFF
TRBJ2-7,TRBV14,CASSPGIYEQYF
TRBJ2-3,TRBV4-1,CASSQSPPGTDTDTQYF
TRBJ2-5,TRBV2,CASSGISGGKETQYF
TRBJ1-1,TRBV5-8,CASSPSIANTEAFF
TRBJ2-3,TRBV7-9,CASSPIWRGTDTQYF
TRBJ1-1,TRBV7-2,CASSLRGNGAEAFF
TRBJ1-1,TRBV28,CASSLLAGVTPEAFF
TRBJ1-2,TRBV5-5,CASSPTGQDNYGYTF
TRBJ1-2,TRBV29-1,CSIDRGQIHYAF
TRBJ1-4,TRBV3-1/TRBV3-2,CASSSGTGYGNEKLFF
TRBJ2-3,TRBV3-1/TRBV3-2,CASSQDPGQGAWTDTQYF
TRBJ1-6,TRBV19,CASSIGTGGSSPLHF